These 15 T cell receptor beta chains were sequenced from one sample in a study of T cell changes during pregnancy in multiple sclerosis. Clones were sequenced by immunoSEQ multiplex PCR, and TCRdb holds only the in-frame ones, with some missing. The repertoire holds 55,000 to 70,000 clones, with 91% as singletons. This sample comprised peripheral blood, obtained in the third trimester of pregnancy. The receptors stem from a female donor in good health, enrolled as a control in a pregnancy study.

CDR3 in amino acids: CAISDRGGDYYEQYF. The CDR3 DNA reads as TGTGCCATCAGTGATAGGGGGGGGGACTACTACGAGCAGTACTTC. The rearrangement joins TRBV10-3 to TRBJ2-7; a possible D gene is TRBD2 (7 bases). Per the germline V gene, CDR1 is ENHRY and CDR2 is SYGVKD. This CDR3 region has 15 residues. The V end was cut by 3 bases, the J end by 3 bases, with 15 bases between.

The V call is TRBV2, the J call TRBJ2-1; the D gene is possibly TRBD1 (6 bases). The V gene's germline CDR1 is SNHLY and CDR2 FYNNEI. V lost 7 bases and J 5 bases, leaving 21 bases between the germline ends. The CDR3 extends over 16 amino acids. Here the CDR3 reads CASKGDIVGLDNEQFF. CDR3 bases: TGTGCCAGCAAGGGGGATATAGTGGGTCTAGACAATGAGCAGTTCTTC.

This clone was seen a single time. The chain couples TRBV6-5 to TRBJ2-5; 12 nucleotides align to TRBD2. The J segment lost 8 bases and the V segment lost 0 bases, leaving 1 base of the junction unmatched. Per germline, CDR1 MNHEY and CDR2 SVGAGI. This CDR3 has 14 residues. CDR3 loop: CASSYSTSGGTQYF. In DNA form, the CDR3 reads TGTGCCAGCAGTTACTCGACTAGCGGGGGAACCCAGTACTTC.

CDR3 nucleotides: TGTGCCAGCAGCCCGGAGGCCCTTGATACGCAGTATTTT. Translation: CASSPEALDTQYF. This chain links TRBV7-6 with TRBJ2-3, with a possible D match to TRBD2 (5 bases). Trimming took off 5 bases at V and 6 bases at J, with 12 bases between the two ends. This CDR3 is 13 amino acids long. CDR1 SGHVS and CDR2 FNYEAQ come from the germline V gene. Together with reference TRBV7-6 and TRBJ2-3, the CDR3 gives the full variable domain: GAGVSQSPRYKVTKRGQDVALRCDPISGHVSLYWYRQALGQGPEFLTYFNYEAQQDKSGLPNDRFSAERPEGSISTLTIQRTEQRDSAMYRCASSPEALDTQYFGPGTRLTVL.

The J gene is TRBJ2-7, the V gene TRBV27; TRBD2 matches 8 bases. The CDR3 sequence is 15 residues long. Germline V gene sequence: CDR1 MNHEY, CDR2 SMNVEV (reference sequence). The trim removed 3 bases at V and 2 bases at J, leaving 6 bases unmatched. The CDR3 reads CASSFTRGATYEQYF. CDR3 DNA: TGTGCCAGCAGTTTCACGCGGGGGGCGACCTACGAGCAGTACTTC.

This sequence joins TRBV11-2 and TRBJ2-5, with 9 bases identical to TRBD2. The CDR3 is 14 amino acids. V shed 4 bases and J 4 bases; nucleotides not matched to a gene: 4. Germline V CDR1 and CDR2: SGHAT, FQNNGV. The CDR3 region is CASSWRGGRETQYF. The CDR3 DNA sequence: TGTGCCAGCAGCTGGCGGGGGGGCAGAGAGACCCAGTACTTC.

The V gene is TRBV6-6, the J gene TRBJ1-2; 7 positions match TRBD1. CDR3 length: 15 residues. V gave up 0 bases and J gave up 8 bases; unmatched junction bases: 9. Germline V gives CDR1 MNHNY, CDR2 SVGAGI (reference sequence). CDR3 region: CASSYSGTDHRGYTF. CDR3 bases: TGTGCCAGCAGTTACTCAGGGACAGATCATAGAGGCTACACCTTC.

V is TRBV9 and J is TRBJ2-5, with TRBD1 matching over 8 bases. V lost 3 bases, J lost 2 bases, and 15 bases stayed unmatched. CDR1 and CDR2 from the germline V gene are SGDLS and YYNGEE. CDR3 length equals 18 residues. DNA for the CDR3: TGTGCCAGCAGCGGATTACCACGGGACAGGCGAATTCAAGAGACCCAGTACTTC. Translation gives CASSGLPRDRRIQETQYF.

V usage is TRBV29-1 and J usage is TRBJ2-2; 9 nucleotides match TRBD2. Germline assignment: CDR1 SQVTM and CDR2 ANQGSEA. Trimming removed 6 bases from V and 6 bases from J; junction bases left unmatched: 11. The CDR3 spans 15 residues. This CDR3 reads CSVRGSGGMSGELFF. The CDR3 bases are TGCAGCGTCCGAGGGAGCGGGGGGATGTCCGGGGAGCTGTTTTTT.

V is TRBV4-1 and J is TRBJ2-7, with a tentative D call TRBD1 (5 bases). The CDR3 is 15 amino acids. V dropped 1 base and J dropped 2 bases, with 12 bases sitting between them. From germline, CDR1 is MGHRA and CDR2 YSYEKL. CDR3 bases: TGCGCCAGCAGCCAAGGTCTTGGGGCAACCTACGAGCAGTACTTC. Translating gives CASSQGLGATYEQYF.

The chain couples TRBV7-2 to TRBJ1-5, with D possibly TRBD1 on 6 matching bases. V lost 5 bases and J lost 1, with 12 bases in between. The length of the CDR3 is 15 residues. The V gene's germline CDR1 is SGHTA and CDR2 FQGNSA. The CDR3 DNA is TGTGCCAGCAGCCTACAGGGCCTGAGCAATCAGCCCCAGCATTTT. This encodes CASSLQGLSNQPQHF.

The chain is built from TRBV4-1 and TRBJ2-6; 10 bases fit TRBD1. Losses at the gene ends were 1 base for V and 2 bases for J; bases not matched to a gene: 8. Germline V CDR1 and CDR2: MGHRA, YSYEKL. The CDR3 is 19 amino acids. In DNA form, the CDR3 reads TGCGCCAGCAGCCAAGCTTTCCGGGACAGGGGTCCTGGGGCCAACGTCCTGACTTTC. The encoded protein is CASSQAFRDRGPGANVLTF.

V is TRBV27 and J is TRBJ1-1; 9 bases are shared with TRBD1. The CDR3 has 16 amino acids. Germline CDR1 reads MNHEY; CDR2 reads SMNVEV (reference sequence). V lost 6 bases and J lost 4; bases outside the gene matches: 12. In DNA, the CDR3 is TGTGCCAGCAGCAAATACAGGGGGCCGGAGGGCACTGAAGCTTTCTTT. Translation gives CASSKYRGPEGTEAFF.

The gene calls are TRBV20-1 and TRBJ1-1; D is unresolved. The germline CDR1 and CDR2 sequences are DFQATT and SNEGSKA (reference sequence). The CDR3 is 11 amino acids. Trimming removed 6 bases from V and 5 bases from J, with 10 bases in between. This chain's CDR3 is CSAPAGTEAFF. Written as DNA, the CDR3 is TGCAGTGCCCCCGCGGGGACTGAAGCTTTCTTT.

The chain has TRBV4-1 and TRBJ1-1, with 7 bases aligning to TRBD1. The V segment lost 2 bases and the J segment 9 bases; nucleotides outside the gene matches: 12. The CDR3 has 15 amino acids. CDR1 MGHRA and CDR2 YSYEKL come from the germline V gene. CDR3 coding DNA: TGCGCCAGCAGCCAACTTGGACAGGTCAATTCTAAAGCTTTCTTT. Translating it yields CASSQLGQVNSKAFF.